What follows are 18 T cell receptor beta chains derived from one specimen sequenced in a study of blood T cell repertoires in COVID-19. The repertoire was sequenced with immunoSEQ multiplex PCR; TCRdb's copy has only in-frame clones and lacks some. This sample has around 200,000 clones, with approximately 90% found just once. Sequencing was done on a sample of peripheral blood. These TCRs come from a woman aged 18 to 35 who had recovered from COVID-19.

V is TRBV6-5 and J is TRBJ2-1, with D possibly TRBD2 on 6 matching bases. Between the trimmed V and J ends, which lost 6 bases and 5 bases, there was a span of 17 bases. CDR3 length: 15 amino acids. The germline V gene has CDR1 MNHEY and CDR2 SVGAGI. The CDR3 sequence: CASSPSPGLNNEQFF. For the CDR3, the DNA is TGTGCCAGCAGCCCATCGCCGGGACTCAACAATGAGCAGTTCTTC.

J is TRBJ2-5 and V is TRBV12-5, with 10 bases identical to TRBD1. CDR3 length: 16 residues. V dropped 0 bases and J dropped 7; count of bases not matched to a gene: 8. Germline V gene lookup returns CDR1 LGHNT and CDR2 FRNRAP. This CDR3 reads CASGLVLGQGVGTQYF. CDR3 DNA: TGTGCTAGTGGTTTGGTACTAGGACAGGGGGTAGGGACCCAGTACTTC.

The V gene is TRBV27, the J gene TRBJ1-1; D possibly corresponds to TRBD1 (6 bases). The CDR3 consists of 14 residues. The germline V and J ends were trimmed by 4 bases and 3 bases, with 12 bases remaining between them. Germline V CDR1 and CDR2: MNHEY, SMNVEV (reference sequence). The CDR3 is CASSYQGRDTEAFF. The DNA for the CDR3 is TGTGCCAGCAGTTATCAGGGGAGGGACACTGAAGCTTTCTTT.

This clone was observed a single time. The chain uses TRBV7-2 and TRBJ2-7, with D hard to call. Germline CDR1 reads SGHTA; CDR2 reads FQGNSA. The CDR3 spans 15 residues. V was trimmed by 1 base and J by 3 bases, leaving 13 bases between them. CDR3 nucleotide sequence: TGTGCCAGCAGCTTAGGAGCCATCCTAGGCTACGAGCAGTACTTC. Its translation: CASSLGAILGYEQYF.

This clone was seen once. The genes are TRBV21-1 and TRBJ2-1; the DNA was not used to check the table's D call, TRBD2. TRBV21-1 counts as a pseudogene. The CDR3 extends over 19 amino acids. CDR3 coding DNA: TGTGCCAGCAGCAAGTGGGGACTAGCGGGAGAGGAGTTAAACAATGAGCAGTTCTTC. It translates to CASSKWGLAGEELNNEQFF.

Here the CDR3 DNA reads TGCGCCAGCAGCTTGGTTGGGGTCGGAGGGAACTATGGCTACACCTTC. This codes for CASSLVGVGGNYGYTF. The chain combines TRBV5-1 with TRBJ1-2; D is uncertain. The CDR3 covers 16 residues. The germline V gene encodes CDR1 SGHRS and CDR2 YFSETQ. The V end was cut by 0 bases, the J end by 2 bases, with 14 bases between.

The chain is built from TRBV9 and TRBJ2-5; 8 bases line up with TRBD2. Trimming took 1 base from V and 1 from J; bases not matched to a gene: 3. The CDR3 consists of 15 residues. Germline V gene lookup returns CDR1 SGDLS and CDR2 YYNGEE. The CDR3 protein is CASSVLAGFQETQYF. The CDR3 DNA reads TGTGCCAGCAGCGTATTAGCGGGGTTCCAAGAGACCCAGTACTTC.

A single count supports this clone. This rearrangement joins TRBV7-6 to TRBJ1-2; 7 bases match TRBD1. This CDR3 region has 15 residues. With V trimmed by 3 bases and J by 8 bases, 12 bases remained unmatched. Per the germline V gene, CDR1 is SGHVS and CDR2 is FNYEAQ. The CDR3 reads CASSFGEGAGGGYTF. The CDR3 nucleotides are TGTGCCAGCAGCTTCGGAGAGGGGGCGGGCGGGGGCTACACCTTC.

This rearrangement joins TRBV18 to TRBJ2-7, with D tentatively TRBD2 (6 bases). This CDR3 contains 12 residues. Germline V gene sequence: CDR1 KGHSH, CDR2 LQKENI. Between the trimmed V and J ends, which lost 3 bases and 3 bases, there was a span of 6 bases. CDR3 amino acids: CASSPEGYEQYF. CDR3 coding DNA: TGTGCCAGCTCACCGGAGGGCTACGAGCAGTACTTC.

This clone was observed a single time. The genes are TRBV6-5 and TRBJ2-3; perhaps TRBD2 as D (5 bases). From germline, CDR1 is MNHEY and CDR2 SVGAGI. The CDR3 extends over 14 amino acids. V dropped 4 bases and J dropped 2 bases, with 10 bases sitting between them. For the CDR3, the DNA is TGTGCCAGCAGTTTATCTAGCCCCACAGATACGCAGTATTTT. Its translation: CASSLSSPTDTQYF.

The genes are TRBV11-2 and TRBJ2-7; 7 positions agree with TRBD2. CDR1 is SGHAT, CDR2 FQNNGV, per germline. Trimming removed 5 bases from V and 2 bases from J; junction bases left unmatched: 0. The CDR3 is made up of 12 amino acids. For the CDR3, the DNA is TGTGCCAGCAGCGGGGGGGCCTACGAGCAGTACGTC. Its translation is CASSGGAYEQYV.

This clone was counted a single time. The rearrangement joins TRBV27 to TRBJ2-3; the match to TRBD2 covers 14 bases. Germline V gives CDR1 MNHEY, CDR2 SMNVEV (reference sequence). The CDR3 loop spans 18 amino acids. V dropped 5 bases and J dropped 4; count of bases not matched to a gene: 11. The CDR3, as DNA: TGTGCCAGCAGTCCTCCGGGACTAGCGGGAGTAGGGCCAGATACGCAGTATTTT. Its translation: CASSPPGLAGVGPDTQYF.

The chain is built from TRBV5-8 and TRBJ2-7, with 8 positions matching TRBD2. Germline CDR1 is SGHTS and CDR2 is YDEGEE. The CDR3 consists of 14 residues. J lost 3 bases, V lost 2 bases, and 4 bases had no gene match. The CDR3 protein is CASSFLAGYYEQYV. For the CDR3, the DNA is TGTGCCAGCAGCTTTTTAGCGGGATACTACGAGCAGTACGTC.

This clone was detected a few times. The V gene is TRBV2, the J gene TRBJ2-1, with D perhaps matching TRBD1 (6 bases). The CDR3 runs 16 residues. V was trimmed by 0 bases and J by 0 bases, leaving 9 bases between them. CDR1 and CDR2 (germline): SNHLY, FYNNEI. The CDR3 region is CASSEAGADSYNEQFF. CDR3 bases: TGTGCCAGCAGTGAAGCGGGGGCAGACTCCTACAATGAGCAGTTCTTC. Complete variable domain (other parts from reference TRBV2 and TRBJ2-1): EPEVTQTPSHQVTQMGQEVILRCVPISNHLYFYWYRQILGQKVEFLVSFYNNEISEKSEIFDDQFSVERPDGSNFTLKIRSTKLEDSAMYFCASSEAGADSYNEQFFGPGTRLTVL.

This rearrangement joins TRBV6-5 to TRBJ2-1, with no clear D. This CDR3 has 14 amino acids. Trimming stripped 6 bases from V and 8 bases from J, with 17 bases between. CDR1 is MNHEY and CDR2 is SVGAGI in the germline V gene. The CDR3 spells CASRLVPSAYEQFF. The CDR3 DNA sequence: TGTGCCAGCAGGCTAGTACCCTCAGCTTATGAGCAGTTCTTC.

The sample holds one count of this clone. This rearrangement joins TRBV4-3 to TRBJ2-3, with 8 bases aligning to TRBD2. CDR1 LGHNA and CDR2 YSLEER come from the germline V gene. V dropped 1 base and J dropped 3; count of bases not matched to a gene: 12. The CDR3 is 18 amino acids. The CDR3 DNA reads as TGCGCCAGCAGCCAAGTGTGGGGACTAGAGGGTGGGACAGATACGCAGTATTTT. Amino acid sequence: CASSQVWGLEGGTDTQYF.

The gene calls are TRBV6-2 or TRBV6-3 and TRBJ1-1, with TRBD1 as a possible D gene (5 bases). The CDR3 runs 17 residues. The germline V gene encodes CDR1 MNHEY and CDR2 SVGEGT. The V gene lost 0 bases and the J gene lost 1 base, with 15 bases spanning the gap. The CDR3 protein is CASSYSPAGRRNTEAFF. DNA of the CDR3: TGTGCCAGCAGTTACTCCCCGGCAGGGAGGAGGAACACTGAAGCTTTCTTT.

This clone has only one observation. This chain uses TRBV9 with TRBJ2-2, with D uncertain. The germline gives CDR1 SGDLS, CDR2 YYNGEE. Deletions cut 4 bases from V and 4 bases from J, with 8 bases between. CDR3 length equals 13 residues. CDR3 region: CASSSSSTGELFF. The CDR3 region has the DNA TGTGCCAGCAGCTCCAGTTCCACCGGGGAGCTGTTTTTT.